Presented here are 5 T cell receptor beta chains from one specimen sequenced in a study of cytomegalovirus exposure and HLA in healthy donors. With 60 Vbeta and 13 Jbeta primers, the PCR was carried out. Clones were read by immunoSEQ multiplex PCR, and TCRdb kept only the in-frame ones, dropping some. The sample carries some 130,000 clones, roughly 82% recorded once. Source material: PBMCs. These receptor sequences come from a male donor in good health and CMV-seropositive.

This chain joins TRBV6-5 and TRBJ2-5, with TRBD1 as a possible D gene (5 bases). The CDR3 consists of 14 residues. Germline V CDR1 and CDR2: MNHEY, SVGAGI. Deletions cut 2 bases from V and 4 bases from J, with 11 bases between. The CDR3 here is CASSYGQGRETQYF. CDR3 in DNA: TGTGCCAGCAGTTACGGGCAGGGCAGAGAGACCCAGTACTTC.

This clone was found a few times. The CDR3 protein is CASSPGTGVSQPQHF. CDR3 nucleotides: TGTGCCAGCTCACCCGGGACAGGGGTTAGTCAGCCCCAGCATTTT. The chain is built from TRBV18 and TRBJ1-5, with TRBD1 identical over 10 bases. The CDR3 extends over 15 amino acids. Losses at the gene ends were 3 bases for V and 6 bases for J; bases not matched to a gene: 5. Germline V lookup: CDR1 KGHSH, CDR2 LQKENI.

This chain joins TRBV13 and TRBJ2-3; D not resolved. This CDR3 has 11 amino acids. The germline V gene has CDR1 PRHDT and CDR2 FYEKMQ (reference sequence). Trimming removed 4 bases from V and 5 bases from J, with 4 bases in between. In nucleotides, the CDR3 is TGTGCCAGCAGCTGGCAAGATACGCAGTATTTT. It codes for CASSWQDTQYF.

A single count supports this clone. The chain has TRBV27 and TRBJ2-7; D not certain. V gave up 5 bases and J gave up 3 bases, with 14 bases separating them. Germline CDR1 is MNHEY and CDR2 is SMNVEV (reference sequence). The CDR3 covers 14 residues. For the CDR3, the DNA is TGTGCCAGCAGTCTCGGGTCCTTGGGCTACGAGCAGTACTTC. Its protein product is CASSLGSLGYEQYF.

The J gene is TRBJ1-2, the V gene TRBV10-3; TRBD1 aligns across 10 bases. The CDR3 contains 14 residues. V lost 2 bases, J lost 3 bases, and 0 bases stayed unmatched. CDR1 and CDR2 from the germline V gene are ENHRY and SYGVKD. CDR3 nucleotides: TGTGCCATCAGTGAGGGGACAGGGGACTATGGCTACACCTTC. It codes for CAISEGTGDYGYTF.